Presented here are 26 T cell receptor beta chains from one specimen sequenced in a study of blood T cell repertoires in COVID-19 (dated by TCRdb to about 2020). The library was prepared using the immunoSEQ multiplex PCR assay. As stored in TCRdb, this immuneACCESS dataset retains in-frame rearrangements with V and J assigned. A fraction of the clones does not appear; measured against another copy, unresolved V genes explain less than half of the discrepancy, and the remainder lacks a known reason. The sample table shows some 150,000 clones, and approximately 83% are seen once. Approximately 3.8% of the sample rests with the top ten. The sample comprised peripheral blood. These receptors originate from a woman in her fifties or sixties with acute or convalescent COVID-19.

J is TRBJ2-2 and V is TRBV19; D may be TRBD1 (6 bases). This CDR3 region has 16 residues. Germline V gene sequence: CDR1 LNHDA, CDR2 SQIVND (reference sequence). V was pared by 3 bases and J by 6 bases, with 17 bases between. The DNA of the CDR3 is TGTGCCAGTAGTATTCCCCCGGGACAAGGGGCCGGGGAGCTGTTTTTT. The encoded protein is CASSIPPGQGAGELFF.

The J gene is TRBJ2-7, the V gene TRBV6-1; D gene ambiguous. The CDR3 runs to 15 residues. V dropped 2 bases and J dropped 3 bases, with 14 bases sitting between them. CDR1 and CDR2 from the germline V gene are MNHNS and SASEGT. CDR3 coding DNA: TGTGCCAGCAGTGAATCACACAGACAAGACTACGAGCAGTACTTC. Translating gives CASSESHRQDYEQYF.

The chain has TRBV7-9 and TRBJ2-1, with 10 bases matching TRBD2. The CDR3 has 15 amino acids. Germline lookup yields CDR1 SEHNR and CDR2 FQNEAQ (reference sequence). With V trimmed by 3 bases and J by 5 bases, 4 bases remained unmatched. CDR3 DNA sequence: TGTGCCAGCAGCTTGGCGACTAGCGGGCACAATGAGCAGTTCTTC. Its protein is CASSLATSGHNEQFF.

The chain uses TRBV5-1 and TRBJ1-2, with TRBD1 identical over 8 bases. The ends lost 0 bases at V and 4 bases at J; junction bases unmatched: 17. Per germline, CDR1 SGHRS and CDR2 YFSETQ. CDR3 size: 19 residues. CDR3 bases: TGCGCCAGCAGCTTGGCCCGACCTGGACCGACAGGGGCCGGCTATGGCTACACCTTC. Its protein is CASSLARPGPTGAGYGYTF.

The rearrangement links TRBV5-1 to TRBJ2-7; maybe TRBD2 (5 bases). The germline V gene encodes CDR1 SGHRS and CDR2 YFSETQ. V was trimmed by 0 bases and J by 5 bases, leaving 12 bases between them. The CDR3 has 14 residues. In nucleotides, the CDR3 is TGCGCCAGCAGCTTGGGTTCACACGGGGACGAGCAGTACTTC. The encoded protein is CASSLGSHGDEQYF.

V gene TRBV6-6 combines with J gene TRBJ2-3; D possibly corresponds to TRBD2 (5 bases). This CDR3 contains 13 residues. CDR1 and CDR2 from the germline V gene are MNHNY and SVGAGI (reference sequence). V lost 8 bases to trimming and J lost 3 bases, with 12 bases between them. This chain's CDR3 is CASQDFGTDTQYF. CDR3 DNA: TGTGCCAGCCAGGACTTCGGAACAGATACGCAGTATTTT.

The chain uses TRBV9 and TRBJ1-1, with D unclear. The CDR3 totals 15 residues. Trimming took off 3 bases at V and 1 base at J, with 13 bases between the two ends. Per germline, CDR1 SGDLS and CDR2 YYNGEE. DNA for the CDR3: TGTGCCAGCAGCGGCGGGTCCCTCGGGAACACTGAAGCTTTCTTT. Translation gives CASSGGSLGNTEAFF.

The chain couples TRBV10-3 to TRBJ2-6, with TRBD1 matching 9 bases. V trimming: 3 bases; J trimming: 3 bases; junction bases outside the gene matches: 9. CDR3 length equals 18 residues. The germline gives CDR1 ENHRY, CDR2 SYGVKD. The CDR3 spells CAISDLIQGADGANVLTF. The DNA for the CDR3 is TGTGCCATCAGTGACCTGATACAGGGGGCGGATGGGGCCAACGTCCTGACTTTC.

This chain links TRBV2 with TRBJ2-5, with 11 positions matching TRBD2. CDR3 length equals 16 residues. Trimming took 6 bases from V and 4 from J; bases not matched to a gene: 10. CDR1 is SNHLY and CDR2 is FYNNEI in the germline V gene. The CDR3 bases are TGTGCCAGCAGGGACGATCTAGCGGGAGGTGGAGAGACCCAGTACTTC. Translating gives CASRDDLAGGGETQYF.

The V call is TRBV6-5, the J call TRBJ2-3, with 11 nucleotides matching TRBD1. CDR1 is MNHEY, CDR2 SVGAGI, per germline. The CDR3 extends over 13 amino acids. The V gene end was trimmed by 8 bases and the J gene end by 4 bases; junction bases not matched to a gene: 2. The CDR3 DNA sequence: TGTGCCAGCGCGGGACAGGGGGCAGATACGCAGTATTTT. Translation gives CASAGQGADTQYF.

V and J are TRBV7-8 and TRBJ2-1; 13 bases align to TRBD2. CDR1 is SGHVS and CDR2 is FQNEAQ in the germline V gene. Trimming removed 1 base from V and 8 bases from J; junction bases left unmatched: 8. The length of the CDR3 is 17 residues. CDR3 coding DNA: TGTGCCAGCAGCTTAGACCGGACTAGCGGGAGTTTCGATGAGCAGTTCTTC. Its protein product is CASSLDRTSGSFDEQFF.

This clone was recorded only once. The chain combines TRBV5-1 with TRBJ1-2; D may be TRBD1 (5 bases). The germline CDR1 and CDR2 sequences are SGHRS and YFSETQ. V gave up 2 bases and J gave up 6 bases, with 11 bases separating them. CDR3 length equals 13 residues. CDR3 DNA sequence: TGCGCCAGCAGCTTATCCGGGACTAATGGCTACACCTTC. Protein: CASSLSGTNGYTF.

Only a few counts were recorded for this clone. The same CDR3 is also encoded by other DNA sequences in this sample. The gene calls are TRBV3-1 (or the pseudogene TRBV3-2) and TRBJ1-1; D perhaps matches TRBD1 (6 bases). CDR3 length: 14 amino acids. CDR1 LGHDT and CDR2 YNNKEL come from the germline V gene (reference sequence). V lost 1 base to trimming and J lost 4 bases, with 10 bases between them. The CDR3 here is CASSQVQGTTEAFF. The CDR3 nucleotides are TGTGCCAGCAGCCAAGTCCAGGGGACCACTGAAGCTTTCTTT.

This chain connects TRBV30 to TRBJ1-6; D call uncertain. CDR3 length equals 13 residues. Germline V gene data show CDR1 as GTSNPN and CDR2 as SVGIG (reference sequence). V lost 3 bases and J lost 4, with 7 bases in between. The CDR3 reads CAWSQEYNSPLHF. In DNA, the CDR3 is TGTGCCTGGAGCCAAGAGTATAATTCACCCCTCCACTTT.

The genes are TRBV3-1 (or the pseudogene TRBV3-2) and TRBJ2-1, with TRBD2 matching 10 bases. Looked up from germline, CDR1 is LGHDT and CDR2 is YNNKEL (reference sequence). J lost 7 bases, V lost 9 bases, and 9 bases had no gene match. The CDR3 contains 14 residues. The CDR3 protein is CASRGTSAGNEQFF. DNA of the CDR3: TGTGCCAGTCGTGGGACTAGCGCTGGTAATGAGCAGTTCTTC.

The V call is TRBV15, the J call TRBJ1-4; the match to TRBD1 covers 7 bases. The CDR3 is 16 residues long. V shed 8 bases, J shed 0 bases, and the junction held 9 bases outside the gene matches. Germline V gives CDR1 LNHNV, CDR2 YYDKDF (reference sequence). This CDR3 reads CATVRPGGATNEKLFF. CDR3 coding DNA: TGTGCCACCGTAAGGCCAGGGGGTGCAACTAATGAAAAACTGTTTTTT.

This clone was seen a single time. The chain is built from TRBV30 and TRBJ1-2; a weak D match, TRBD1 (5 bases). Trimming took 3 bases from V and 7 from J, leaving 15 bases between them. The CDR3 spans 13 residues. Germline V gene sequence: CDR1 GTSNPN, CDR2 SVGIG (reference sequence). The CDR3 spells CAWREGERGGYTF. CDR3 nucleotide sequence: TGTGCCTGGAGGGAAGGGGAAAGGGGTGGCTACACCTTC.

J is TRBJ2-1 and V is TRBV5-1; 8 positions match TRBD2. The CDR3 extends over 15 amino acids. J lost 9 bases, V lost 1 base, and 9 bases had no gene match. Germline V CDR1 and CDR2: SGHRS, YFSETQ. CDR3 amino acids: CASSLRTSQGGEQFF. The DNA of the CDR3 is TGCGCCAGCAGCTTGAGGACTAGCCAGGGTGGTGAGCAGTTCTTC.

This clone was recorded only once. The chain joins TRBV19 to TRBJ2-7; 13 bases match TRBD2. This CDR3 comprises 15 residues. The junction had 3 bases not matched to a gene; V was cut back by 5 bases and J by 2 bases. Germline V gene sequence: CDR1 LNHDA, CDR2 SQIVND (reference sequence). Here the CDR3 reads CASSRTSGGTYEQYF. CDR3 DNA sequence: TGTGCCAGTAGTCGGACTAGCGGGGGCACCTACGAGCAGTACTTC.

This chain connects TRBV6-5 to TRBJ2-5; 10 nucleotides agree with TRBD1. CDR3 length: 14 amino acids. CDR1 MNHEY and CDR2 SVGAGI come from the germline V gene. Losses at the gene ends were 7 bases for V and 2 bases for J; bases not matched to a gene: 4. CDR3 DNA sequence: TGTGCCAGCAAAAGGGACAGGGGTCAAGAGACCCAGTACTTC. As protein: CASKRDRGQETQYF.

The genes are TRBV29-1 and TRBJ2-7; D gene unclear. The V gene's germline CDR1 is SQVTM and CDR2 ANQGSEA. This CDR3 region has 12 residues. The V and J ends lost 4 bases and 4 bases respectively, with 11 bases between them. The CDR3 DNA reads TGCAGCGTTGTGCTCGGAGCTTACGAGCAGTACTTC. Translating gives CSVVLGAYEQYF.

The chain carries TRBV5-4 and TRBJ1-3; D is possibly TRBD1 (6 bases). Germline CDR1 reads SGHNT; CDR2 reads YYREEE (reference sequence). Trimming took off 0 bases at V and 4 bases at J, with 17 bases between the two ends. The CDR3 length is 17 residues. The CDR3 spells CASSLEQGGGAGNTIYF. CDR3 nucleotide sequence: TGTGCCAGCAGCTTGGAACAGGGCGGGGGAGCCGGAAACACCATATATTTT. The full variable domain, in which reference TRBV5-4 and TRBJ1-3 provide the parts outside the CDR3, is ETGVTQSPTHLIKTRGQQVTLRCSSQSGHNTVSWYQQALGQGPQFIFQYYREEENGRGNFPPRFSGLQFPNYSSELNVNALELDDSALYLCASSLEQGGGAGNTIYFGEGSWLTVV.

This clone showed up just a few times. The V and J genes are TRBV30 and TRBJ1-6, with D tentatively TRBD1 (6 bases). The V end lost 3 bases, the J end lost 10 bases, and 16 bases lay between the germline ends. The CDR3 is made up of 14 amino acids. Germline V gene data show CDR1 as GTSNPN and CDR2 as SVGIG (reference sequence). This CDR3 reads CAWSNRVLVSPLHF. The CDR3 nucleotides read TGTGCCTGGAGCAACAGGGTTCTAGTCTCACCCCTCCACTTT.

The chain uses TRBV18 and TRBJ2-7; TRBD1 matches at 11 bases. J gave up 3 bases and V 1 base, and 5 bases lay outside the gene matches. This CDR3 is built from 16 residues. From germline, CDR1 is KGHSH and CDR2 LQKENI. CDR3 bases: TGTGCCAGCTCACCACTAGGGACAGGGGGAGGCTACGAGCAGTACTTC. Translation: CASSPLGTGGGYEQYF.

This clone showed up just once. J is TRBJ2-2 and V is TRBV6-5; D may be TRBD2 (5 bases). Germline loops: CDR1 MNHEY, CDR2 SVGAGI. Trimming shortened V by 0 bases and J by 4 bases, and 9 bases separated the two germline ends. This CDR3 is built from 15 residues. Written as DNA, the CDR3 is TGTGCCAGCAGTTACTCGAACCGGGGCACCGGGGAGCTGTTTTTT. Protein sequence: CASSYSNRGTGELFF.

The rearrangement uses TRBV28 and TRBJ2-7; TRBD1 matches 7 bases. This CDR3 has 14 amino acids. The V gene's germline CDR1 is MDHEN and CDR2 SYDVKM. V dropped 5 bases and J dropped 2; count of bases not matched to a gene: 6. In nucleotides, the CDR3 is TGTGCCAGCAGTACCACAGGGGCCACCTACGAGCAGTACTTC. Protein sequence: CASSTTGATYEQYF. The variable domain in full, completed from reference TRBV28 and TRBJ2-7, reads DVKVTQSSRYLVKRTGEKVFLECVQDMDHENMFWYRQDPGLGLRLIYFSYDVKMKEKGDIPEGYSVSREKKERFSLILESASTNQTSMYLCASSTTGATYEQYFGPGTRLTVT.